This entry is about one TCR beta chain. The target antigen is unknown. The data were obtained in a study of response to subunit inactivated influenza vaccine. TCRdb itself ran the RT-PCR reads through MiXCR, one entry per CDR3 protein. This sample carries 500,000 or so distinct CDR3 sequences, about 10% of them seen once, and the ten largest clones take about 12%. Points from the study as a whole: With each seasonal influenza vaccination, the authors suggested, few new T cells are recruited.

Germline CDR1 LGHNA, CDR2 YNFKEQ. V shed 0 bases and J 5 bases; nucleotides not matched to a gene: 5. This CDR3 region has 16 residues. Specimen: PBMCs from blood, collected roughly 48 days after vaccination. This sequence originates from a man over 45 who received an inactivated influenza vaccine. This rearrangement joins TRBV4-2 to TRBJ2-7; 12 bases fit TRBD2. The CDR3 protein is CASSQDARTSGDEQYF. CDR3 nucleotide sequence: TGTGCCAGCAGCCAAGATGCCAGGACTAGCGGGGACGAGCAGTACTTC.